A single sample is the source of the 3 T cell receptor beta chains below, sequenced in a study of human T cells and chemical hapten exposure. The time point here: patch test 2, 6 weeks after DPC sensitization. Treatment given: therapeutic diphenylcyclopropenone sensitization with weekly scalp DPC. MiXCR, run by TCRdb on the RACE reads, gives a single entry per CDR3 protein. The table includes 85,000 to 95,000 distinct CDR3 sequences, about 10% detected once. The sequences come from whole blood, collected in connection with sensitization to the hapten diphenylcyclopropenone (DPC). These receptors were taken from a middle-aged man with alopecia areata. Some clones in this sample may be carry-over from other donors' samples.

This clonotype was observed a handful of times. The genes are TRBV28 and TRBJ2-3, with TRBD1 identical over 8 bases. This CDR3 has 15 amino acids. J was trimmed by 4 bases and V by 5 bases; bases with no gene match: 8. CDR1 and CDR2 from the germline V gene are MDHEN and SYDVKM. The DNA for the CDR3 is TGTGCCAGCAGTACTCATCAGGGGGCCGCAGATACGCAGTATTTT. Residues: CASSTHQGAADTQYF.

This CDR3 is CASSFLTSASSYNEQFF. The DNA of the CDR3 is TGTGCCAGCAGCTTCCTAACTAGCGCGAGCTCCTACAATGAGCAGTTCTTC. The chain joins TRBV11-3 to TRBJ2-1, with 7 bases that match TRBD2. Germline CDR1 is SGHNT and CDR2 is YENEEA. J was trimmed by 0 bases and V by 3 bases; bases with no gene match: 8. The CDR3 is 17 amino acids.

This clonotype was seen more than once but under ten times. The chain is built from TRBV6-2 or TRBV6-3 and TRBJ2-7; D uncertain. The ends were cut back, 5 bases at V and 3 bases at J, with 8 bases in the middle. Germline CDR1 and CDR2: MNHEY and SVGEGT. CDR3 length equals 12 residues. CDR3: CASSQDDYEQYV. In DNA form, the CDR3 reads TGTGCCAGCAGTCAGGATGACTACGAGCAGTACGTC.